This is a list of T cell receptor beta chains from one sample in a study of early T cells in non-severe SARS-CoV-2 infection. TCRdb re-derived calls from the 5' RACE reads in MiXCR, one entry per CDR3 protein. This sample carries more than 65,000 distinct CDR3 sequences, approximately 13% of them seen once, and the ten largest clones take roughly 1.3%. The sequenced material came from whole blood. Receptors were obtained from an adult who was a healthcare worker with PCR-confirmed SARS-CoV-2 infection or an uninfected control (not recorded which). CDR3s include the opening cysteine and the closing phenylalanine or tryptophan. The order of the fields is D gene, V gene, clone size, J gene, CDR3 protein, CDR3 DNA. A D gene is named only where the DNA matches it firmly. Clone size is not always given. Where it is, it says once, few, many or a class for expanded clones.

D gene: NA
V gene: TRBV20-1
clone size: many
J gene: TRBJ2-2
CDR3 protein: CSARGAESDTGELFF
CDR3 DNA: TGCAGTGCTAGGGGGGCCGAATCGGACACCGGGGAGCTGTTTTTT

D gene: NA
V gene: TRBV6-5
clone size: many
J gene: TRBJ1-1
CDR3 protein: CASSPEGSTEAFF
CDR3 DNA: TGTGCCAGCAGCCCCGAGGGGAGCACTGAAGCTTTCTTT

D gene: NA
V gene: TRBV7-2
clone size: NA
J gene: TRBJ1-1
CDR3 protein: CASSLTRNTEAFF
CDR3 DNA: TGTGCCAGCAGCTTAACGAGGAACACTGAAGCTTTCTTT

D gene: TRBD1
V gene: TRBV11-2
clone size: many
J gene: TRBJ2-6
CDR3 protein: CASTNMGQGSGANVLTF
CDR3 DNA: TGTGCCAGCACCAACATGGGACAGGGCTCTGGGGCCAACGTCCTGACTTTC

D gene: NA
V gene: TRBV10-3
clone size: many
J gene: TRBJ1-2
CDR3 protein: CAIMAQGFDYGYTF
CDR3 DNA: TGTGCCATCATGGCCCAGGGGTTCGACTATGGCTACACCTTC

D gene: NA
V gene: TRBV28
clone size: few
J gene: TRBJ1-1
CDR3 protein: CASSLAYTPEAFF
CDR3 DNA: TGTGCCAGCAGTTTAGCTTACACTCCTGAAGCTTTCTTT

D gene: NA
V gene: TRBV28
clone size: few
J gene: TRBJ1-6
CDR3 protein: CASSLGQINSPLHF
CDR3 DNA: TGTGCCAGCAGTTTAGGGCAGATTAATTCACCCCTCCACTTT

D gene: TRBD1
V gene: TRBV28
clone size: NA
J gene: TRBJ1-1
CDR3 protein: CASTLTGGTEAFF
CDR3 DNA: TGTGCCAGCACCCTGACAGGGGGCACTGAAGCTTTCTTT

D gene: TRBD2
V gene: TRBV28
clone size: many
J gene: TRBJ2-7
CDR3 protein: CASSSRKGLAHEQYF
CDR3 DNA: TGTGCCAGCAGCTCCCGGAAGGGACTAGCCCACGAGCAGTACTTC

D gene: NA
V gene: TRBV7-2
clone size: many
J gene: TRBJ1-2
CDR3 protein: CASRLTRSGEGYTF
CDR3 DNA: TGTGCCAGCAGATTAACACGGTCAGGGGAGGGCTACACCTTC

D gene: NA
V gene: TRBV15
clone size: many
J gene: TRBJ2-3
CDR3 protein: CATRSASTDTQYF
CDR3 DNA: TGTGCCACCAGGAGTGCTAGCACAGATACGCAGTATTTT

D gene: NA
V gene: TRBV29-1
clone size: many
J gene: TRBJ2-1
CDR3 protein: CSVPGRYNEQFF
CDR3 DNA: TGCAGCGTTCCGGGACGCTACAATGAGCAGTTCTTC